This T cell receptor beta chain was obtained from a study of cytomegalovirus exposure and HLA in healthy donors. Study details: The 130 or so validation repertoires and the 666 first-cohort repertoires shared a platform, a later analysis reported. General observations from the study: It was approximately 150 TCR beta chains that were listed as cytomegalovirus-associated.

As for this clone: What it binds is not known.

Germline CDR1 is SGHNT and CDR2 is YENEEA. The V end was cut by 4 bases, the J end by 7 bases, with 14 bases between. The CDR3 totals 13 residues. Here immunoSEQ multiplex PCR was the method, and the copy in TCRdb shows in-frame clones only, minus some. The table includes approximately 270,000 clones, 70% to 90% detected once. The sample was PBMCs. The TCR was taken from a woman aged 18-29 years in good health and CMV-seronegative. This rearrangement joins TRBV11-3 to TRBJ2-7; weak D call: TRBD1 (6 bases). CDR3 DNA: TGTGCCAGCAGCTCAGGGGACCCGGGGGAGCAGTACTTC. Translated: CASSSGDPGEQYF.